This T cell receptor (beta chain) was captured in a study of identifying expanded T cells in peripheral blood. Regarding the study as a whole: Differentially abundant clones: around 1.1 between replicates, around 16 at 2 to 3 weeks, around 19 at four. Variance in clone template counts between approximately 2-week samples significantly increased with total template count across all healthy donors.

The germline V gene has CDR1 LNHDA and CDR2 SQIVND (reference sequence). V trimming: 2 bases; J trimming: 5 bases; junction bases outside the gene matches: 5. The CDR3 consists of 14 residues. Clones were sequenced by immunoSEQ multiplex PCR, and TCRdb holds only the in-frame ones, with some missing. The table records about 91,000 clones, 85% to 90% of them present only once. About this clone itself: Antigen specificity is unknown.

Healthy donors had no documented immune events, such as infections, while sampled. Sequencing was done on a sample of blood. The TCR comes from a person between 18 and 69 years old in good health. The rearrangement joins TRBV19 to TRBJ2-5; 7 nucleotides match TRBD2. The DNA for the CDR3 is TGTGCCAGTAGTATACAGGGTAGCGGGGAGACCCAGTACTTC. This codes for CASSIQGSGETQYF.